The rows below give T cell receptor beta chains drawn from one sample of a study of T cell responses to AZD1222 COVID-19 vaccine. This table comes from immunoSEQ multiplex PCR, and its TCRdb copy is limited to in-frame clones, with some not included. The table records about 100,000 clones, 86% of them present only once. The sample in question was peripheral blood, obtained on day 0 of AZD1222 vaccination. The receptors derive from an adult in good health. The CDR3 runs from the conserved cysteine through the conserved F or W. Fields, in order: D gene, V gene, CDR3 length, clone size, J gene, CDR3 DNA, CDR3 protein. The D gene is left open where the match is weak. The size of a clone is reported for some rows only, either as once, few or many, or as a class for expanded clones.

.	TRBV28	14	.	TRBJ1-2	TGTGCCAGCAGTTTAGTGGCACTAGGAGGAGGCTACACCTTC	CASSLVALGGGYTF
.	TRBV28	14	once	TRBJ1-6	TGTGCCAGCACCAGTTTTACCTATAATTCACCCCTCCACTTT	CASTSFTYNSPLHF
.	TRBV7-6	15	.	TRBJ2-2	TGTGCCAGCAGCTTAGGACAGCCGGACACCGGGGAGCTGTTTTTT	CASSLGQPDTGELFF
TRBD1	TRBV6-5	14	.	TRBJ1-6	TGTGCCAGCAGCCCGGGCAGGGGGGGTTCACCCCTCCACTTT	CASSPGRGGSPLHF
TRBD2	TRBV5-4	18	.	TRBJ2-7	TGTGCCAGCGTACCCGCAGACAAGGCGGGGGTATATCAGTCCGAGCAGTACTTC	CASVPADKAGVYQSEQYF
.	TRBV30	14	.	TRBJ1-5	TGTGCCTGGAGTGTGGTGGATAGCAATCAGCCCCAGCATTTT	CAWSVVDSNQPQHF
.	TRBV6-5	15	.	TRBJ2-2	TGTGCCAGCAGTTACTCAGCCTCGAACACCGGGGAGCTGTTTTTT	CASSYSASNTGELFF
.	TRBV30	12	.	TRBJ1-2	TGTGCCTGGAGTGTAACGGACGATGGCTACACCTTC	CAWSVTDDGYTF
.	TRBV29-1	13	.	TRBJ2-7	TGCAGCGCCGGGGGACAGTTAGGTGGCGAGCAGTACTTC	CSAGGQLGGEQYF
TRBD1	TRBV7-9	16	.	TRBJ2-1	TGTGCCAGCAGCACCCGGACAGGGGGCGCGTACAATGAGCAGTTCTTC	CASSTRTGGAYNEQFF
TRBD2	TRBV2	19	.	TRBJ2-1	TGTGCCAGCAGTGATTTAGGACTAGCGGGGAGAAGCTCCTACAATGAGCAGTTCTTC	CASSDLGLAGRSSYNEQFF
TRBD1	TRBV6-2/TRBV6-3	15	.	TRBJ2-3	TGTGCCAGCAGTGCCGGGACAGTCAGCACAGATACGCAGTATTTT	CASSAGTVSTDTQYF
.	TRBV6-5	13	.	TRBJ1-1	TGTGCCAGCAGCAACCAGAGAAACACTGAAGCTTTCTTT	CASSNQRNTEAFF
.	TRBV5-8	16	.	TRBJ2-2	TGTGCCAGCAGCGACCCAGGCCACCTGCACCCCGGGGAGCTGTTTTTT	CASSDPGHLHPGELFF
.	TRBV27	16	.	TRBJ2-3	TGTGCCAGCCGCGGGCTGGGCGGGGAACACACAGATACGCAGTATTTT	CASRGLGGEHTDTQYF
.	TRBV9	14	.	TRBJ2-5	TGTGCCAGCAGCGTAGGGGCGATCCAAGAGACCCAGTACTTC	CASSVGAIQETQYF
TRBD1	TRBV12-5	15	.	TRBJ1-1	TGTGCTAGTGGTTTGGGCGGACAGGGATTAACTGAAGCTTTCTTT	CASGLGGQGLTEAFF
TRBD1	TRBV4-1	16	.	TRBJ2-5	TGCGCCAGCAGCCACAGACTCCAGGGGGTCTTGGAGACCCAGTACTTC	CASSHRLQGVLETQYF
.	TRBV29-1	11	.	TRBJ2-2	TGCAGCGTCTCGACTACCGGGGAGCTGTTTTTT	CSVSTTGELFF
TRBD1	TRBV19	15	.	TRBJ1-3	TGTGCCAGTAGTATTGGTGGGACAGTAAGAAACACCATATATTTT	CASSIGGTVRNTIYF
TRBD1	TRBV30	13	.	TRBJ2-7	TGTGCCTGGGGGGGGGACAGGGCCAGCGAGCAGTACTTC	CAWGGDRASEQYF
.	TRBV7-3	12	.	TRBJ1-2	TGTGCCAGCAGCTCCCAGGGTTTGGGCTACACCTTC	CASSSQGLGYTF
TRBD1	TRBV19	15	.	TRBJ2-1	TGTGCCAGTAGGCCCGGGACAGGGGGCCCCAATGAGCAGTTCTTC	CASRPGTGGPNEQFF
.	TRBV24-1	15	.	TRBJ1-2	TGTGCCACCAGTGATTCAGCAGGGACGCTCTATGGCTACACCTTC	CATSDSAGTLYGYTF
.	TRBV9	13	.	TRBJ2-1	TGTGCCAGCAGCGTTCAAGGGGGAAATGAGCAGTTCTTC	CASSVQGGNEQFF
.	TRBV25-1	18	.	TRBJ2-3	TGTGCCAGCAGTGAATATCCATTGGTTGGTGCTGTAACAGATACGCAGTATTTT	CASSEYPLVGAVTDTQYF
.	TRBV28	14	.	TRBJ1-1	TGTGCCAGCAGTCGCTGGGGGTTGAACACTGAAGCTTTCTTT	CASSRWGLNTEAFF
.	TRBV28	13	.	TRBJ2-1	TGTGCCAGCGCGCGGGTTTCCTACAATGAGCAGTTCTTC	CASARVSYNEQFF
TRBD2	TRBV3-1/TRBV3-2	19	.	TRBJ2-5	TGTGCCAGCAGCCGAACCAGGGCTAGCGGGGGGAGTTGGGAAGAGACCCAGTACTTC	CASSRTRASGGSWEETQYF
TRBD1	TRBV4-2	15	.	TRBJ2-7	TGTGCCAGCAGCCAGGTCGACAGGGTCGGCTACGAGCAGTACTTC	CASSQVDRVGYEQYF
TRBD1	TRBV2	19	.	TRBJ1-3	TGTGCCAGCAGATCCTTATTCCGGACAGGGTCGCTATCTGGAAACACCATATATTTT	CASRSLFRTGSLSGNTIYF
TRBD1	TRBV6-6	15	.	TRBJ2-1	TGTGCCAGCAGTTCGAGGGGACAGGGTGGCAATGAGCAGTTCTTC	CASSSRGQGGNEQFF
TRBD1	TRBV19	13	.	TRBJ1-2	TGTGCCACTAGGGACAGACTTCACTATGGCTACACCTTC	CATRDRLHYGYTF
TRBD1	TRBV5-1	17	.	TRBJ2-5	TGCGCCAGCAGCTTGGTCCTCGGACAGGGAGCGGGTGAGACCCAGTACTTC	CASSLVLGQGAGETQYF
.	TRBV10-3	18	.	TRBJ1-2	TGTGCCATCAGTGATCCAACCGGTAGAGCTGGATCGAACTATGGCTACACCTTC	CAISDPTGRAGSNYGYTF
.	TRBV13	18	.	TRBJ1-2	TGTGCCAGCAGCCCCCCCCCGACAGAGTCTCATGATTACTATGGCTACACCTTC	CASSPPPTESHDYYGYTF
.	TRBV3-1/TRBV3-2	13	.	TRBJ1-6	TGTGCCAGCAGCCAGGGGGGAAATTCACCCCTCCACTTT	CASSQGGNSPLHF
.	TRBV5-1	14	.	TRBJ1-1	TGCGCCAGCAGCTTGGGGACAACGAACACTGAAGCTTTCTTT	CASSLGTTNTEAFF
.	TRBV6-6	15	.	TRBJ1-5	TGTGCCAGCAGTTACAGTGGGGGTTCCAATCAGCCCCAGCATTTT	CASSYSGGSNQPQHF
TRBD1	TRBV6-5	14	.	TRBJ1-5	TGTGCCAGCAGTCGGGACAGGGCGGATCAGCCCCAGCATTTT	CASSRDRADQPQHF
.	TRBV28	15	.	TRBJ1-5	TGTGCCAGCAGTTTGGAAAGGGGTTCCAATCAGCCCCAGCATTTT	CASSLERGSNQPQHF
TRBD1	TRBV3-1/TRBV3-2	14	.	TRBJ1-4	TGTGCCAGCAGCCGGAGACAGGGACATGAAAAACTGTTTTTT	CASSRRQGHEKLFF
.	TRBV7-9	15	.	TRBJ1-1	TGTGCCAGCAGCTTACGACTGGGGGTGAACACTGAAGCTTTCTTT	CASSLRLGVNTEAFF
.	TRBV7-9	14	few	TRBJ2-4	TGTGCCAGCAGCTTGGGGAAAGCCAAAAACATTCAGTACTTC	CASSLGKAKNIQYF
.	TRBV30	14	once	TRBJ1-2	TGTGCCTGGACCCTCCCGGGGGGGCTGGGTGGCTACACCTTC	CAWTLPGGLGGYTF
.	TRBV5-4	15	.	TRBJ1-1	TGTGCCAGCAGCACGGGGACTCGGACGAACACTGAAGCTTTCTTT	CASSTGTRTNTEAFF
.	TRBV19	15	.	TRBJ2-7	TGTGCCAGTAGTATAGCAGCGGATATCTCCTACGAGCAGTACTTC	CASSIAADISYEQYF
.	TRBV6-5	15	.	TRBJ2-1	TGTGCCAGCAGAAACCCTAGGGGGGAACTCAATGAGCAGTTCTTC	CASRNPRGELNEQFF
.	TRBV7-2	15	.	TRBJ1-2	TGTGCCAGCAGCTGGGACATAGGGAGCGGGGATGGCTACACCTTC	CASSWDIGSGDGYTF
.	TRBV3-1/TRBV3-2	14	.	TRBJ1-5	TGTGCCAGCAGCCAAGATGGGAGCAATCAGCCCCAGCATTTT	CASSQDGSNQPQHF
.	TRBV10-1	17	.	TRBJ2-3	TGCGCCAGCACCAAACCCGAGGGATCCTCTAGCACAGATACGCAGTATTTT	CASTKPEGSSSTDTQYF
TRBD1	TRBV6-6	13	few	TRBJ1-3	TGTGCCAGCGGACAGGGGGGAGGAAACACCATATATTTT	CASGQGGGNTIYF
.	TRBV14	14	once	TRBJ1-2	TGTGCCAGCAGACCTAAGGGCAGATACTATGGCTACACCTTC	CASRPKGRYYGYTF
.	TRBV5-6	13	.	TRBJ1-1	TGTGCCAGCAGCTTGGTAGAAGGCGTAGAAGCTTTCTTT	CASSLVEGVEAFF
.	TRBV5-1	15	few	TRBJ1-2	TGCGCCAGCAGCTTGGGGACAGTGGGGGCTGTCGGCTACACCTTC	CASSLGTVGAVGYTF
.	TRBV7-8	10	.	TRBJ2-5	TGTGCCAGCAGCCAAGAGACCCAGTACTTC	CASSQETQYF
.	TRBV28	12	.	TRBJ2-5	TGTGCCAGCAGTCAAAGTGTAGAGACCCAGTACTTC	CASSQSVETQYF
TRBD2	TRBV9	15	.	TRBJ2-7	TGTGCCAGCAGCGTAGCTAGCGGGGATTACTACGAGCAGTACTTC	CASSVASGDYYEQYF
.	TRBV19	13	.	TRBJ2-5	TGTGCCAGTAGTACTCGGACCCAAGAGACCCAGTACTTC	CASSTRTQETQYF